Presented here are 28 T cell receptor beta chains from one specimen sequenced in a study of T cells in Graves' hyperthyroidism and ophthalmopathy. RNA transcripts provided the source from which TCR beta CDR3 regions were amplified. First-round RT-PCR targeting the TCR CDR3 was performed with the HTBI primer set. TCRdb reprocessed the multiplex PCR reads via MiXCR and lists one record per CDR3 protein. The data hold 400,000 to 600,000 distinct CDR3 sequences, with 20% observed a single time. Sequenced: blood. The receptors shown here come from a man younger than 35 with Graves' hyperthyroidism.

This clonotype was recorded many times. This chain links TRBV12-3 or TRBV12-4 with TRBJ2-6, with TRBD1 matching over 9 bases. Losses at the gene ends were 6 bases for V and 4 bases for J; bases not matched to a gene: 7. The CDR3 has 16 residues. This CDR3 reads CASSPTGGSGANVLTF. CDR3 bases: TGTGCCAGCAGCCCGACAGGGGGGTCGGGGGCCAACGTCCTGACTTTC.

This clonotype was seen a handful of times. Written as DNA, the CDR3 is TGTGCCAGCAGTGAAGAGGGCCCATGGGCAAGGGGCTACACCTTC. Protein sequence: CASSEEGPWARGYTF. V gene TRBV2 combines with J gene TRBJ1-2; D gene unclear. Deletions cut 1 base from V and 8 bases from J, with 17 bases between. CDR3 length: 15 amino acids. Germline CDR1 and CDR2: SNHLY and FYNNEI.

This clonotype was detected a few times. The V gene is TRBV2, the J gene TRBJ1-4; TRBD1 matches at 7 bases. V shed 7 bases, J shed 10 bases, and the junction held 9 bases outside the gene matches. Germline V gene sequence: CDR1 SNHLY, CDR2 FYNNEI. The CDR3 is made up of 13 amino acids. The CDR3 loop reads CASTEQGIGKLFF. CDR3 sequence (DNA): TGTGCCAGCACCGAACAGGGGATCGGAAAACTGTTTTTT.

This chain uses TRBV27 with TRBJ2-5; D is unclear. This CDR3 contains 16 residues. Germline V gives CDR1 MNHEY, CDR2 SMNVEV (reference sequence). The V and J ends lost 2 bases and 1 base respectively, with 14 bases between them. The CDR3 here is CASSLRQTRPQETQYF. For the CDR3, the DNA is TGTGCCAGCAGTTTAAGGCAGACCCGGCCCCAAGAGACCCAGTACTTC.

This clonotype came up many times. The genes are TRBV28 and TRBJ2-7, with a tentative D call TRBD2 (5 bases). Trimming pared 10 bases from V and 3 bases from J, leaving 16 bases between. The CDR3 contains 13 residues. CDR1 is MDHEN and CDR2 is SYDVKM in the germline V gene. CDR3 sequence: CATQRTGDYEQYF. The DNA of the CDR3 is TGTGCCACCCAAAGGACTGGGGACTACGAGCAGTACTTC.

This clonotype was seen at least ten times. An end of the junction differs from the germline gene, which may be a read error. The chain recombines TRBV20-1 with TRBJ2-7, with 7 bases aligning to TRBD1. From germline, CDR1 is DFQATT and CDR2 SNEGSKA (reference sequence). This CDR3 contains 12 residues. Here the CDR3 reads CSARGTAYERYF. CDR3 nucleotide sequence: TGCAGTGCCCGAGGGACAGCCTACGAGCGGTACTTC.

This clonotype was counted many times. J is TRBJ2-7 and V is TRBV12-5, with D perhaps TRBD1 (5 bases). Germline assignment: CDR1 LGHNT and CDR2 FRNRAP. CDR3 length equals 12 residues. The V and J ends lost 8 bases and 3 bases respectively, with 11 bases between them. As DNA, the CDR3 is TGTGCTAGTCAGGGCGTACACTACGAGCAGTACTTC. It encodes CASQGVHYEQYF. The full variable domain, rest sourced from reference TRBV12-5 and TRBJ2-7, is DARVTQTPRHKVTEMGQEVTMRCQPILGHNTVFWYRQTMMQGLELLAYFRNRAPLDDSGMPKDRFSAEMPDATLATLKIQPSEPRDSAVYFCASQGVHYEQYFGPGTRLTVT.

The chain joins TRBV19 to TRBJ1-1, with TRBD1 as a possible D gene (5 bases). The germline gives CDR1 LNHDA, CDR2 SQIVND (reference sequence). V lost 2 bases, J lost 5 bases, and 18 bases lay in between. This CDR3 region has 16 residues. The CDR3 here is CASSIITGRRGTEAFF. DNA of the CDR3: TGTGCCAGTAGTATAATAACGGGACGACGAGGAACTGAAGCTTTCTTT.

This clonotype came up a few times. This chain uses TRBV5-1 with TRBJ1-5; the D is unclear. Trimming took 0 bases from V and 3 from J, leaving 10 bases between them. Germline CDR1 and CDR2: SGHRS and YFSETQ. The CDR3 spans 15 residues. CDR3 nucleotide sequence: TGCGCCAGCAGCTTGGACGGCGCCTTCAATCAGCCCCAGCATTTT. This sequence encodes CASSLDGAFNQPQHF. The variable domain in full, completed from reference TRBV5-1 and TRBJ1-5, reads KAGVTQTPRYLIKTRGQQVTLSCSPISGHRSVSWYQQTPGQGLQFLFEYFSETQRNKGNFPGRFSGRQFSNSRSEMNVSTLELGDSALYLCASSLDGAFNQPQHFGDGTRLSIL.

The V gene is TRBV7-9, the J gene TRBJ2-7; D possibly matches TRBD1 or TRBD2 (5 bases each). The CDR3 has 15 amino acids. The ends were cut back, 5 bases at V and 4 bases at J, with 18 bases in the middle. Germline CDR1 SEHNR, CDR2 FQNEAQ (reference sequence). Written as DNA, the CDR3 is TGTGCCAGCAGCGCCCGACTGGGACCCCCATACGAGCAGTACTTC. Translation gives CASSARLGPPYEQYF.

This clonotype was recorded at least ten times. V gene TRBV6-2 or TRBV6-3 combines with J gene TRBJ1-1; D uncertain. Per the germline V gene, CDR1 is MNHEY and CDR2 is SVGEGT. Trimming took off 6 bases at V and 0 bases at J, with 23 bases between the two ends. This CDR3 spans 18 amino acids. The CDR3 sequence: CASRNGNHFLEVNTEAFF. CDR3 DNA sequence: TGTGCCAGCAGAAACGGGAATCATTTTCTAGAGGTGAACACTGAAGCTTTCTTT.

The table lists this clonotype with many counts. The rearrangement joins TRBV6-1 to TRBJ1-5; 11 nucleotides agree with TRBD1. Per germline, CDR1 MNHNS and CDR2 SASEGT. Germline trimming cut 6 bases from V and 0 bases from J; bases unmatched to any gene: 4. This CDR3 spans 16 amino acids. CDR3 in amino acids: CASSRDRGDSNQPQHF. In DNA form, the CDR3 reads TGTGCCAGCAGCCGGGACAGGGGGGATAGCAATCAGCCCCAGCATTTT.

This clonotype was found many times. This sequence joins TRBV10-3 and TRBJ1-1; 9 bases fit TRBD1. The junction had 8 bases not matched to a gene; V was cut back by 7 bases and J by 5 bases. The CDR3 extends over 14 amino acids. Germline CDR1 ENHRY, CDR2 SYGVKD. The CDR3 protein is CAIKRDRVTTEAFF. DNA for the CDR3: TGTGCCATCAAAAGGGACAGGGTAACGACTGAAGCTTTCTTT.

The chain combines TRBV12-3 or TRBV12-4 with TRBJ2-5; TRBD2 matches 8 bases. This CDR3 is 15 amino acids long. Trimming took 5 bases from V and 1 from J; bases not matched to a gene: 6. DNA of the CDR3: TGTGCCAGCAGTCGGGGGGGGCTAGCCCAAGAGACCCAGTACTTC. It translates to CASSRGGLAQETQYF.

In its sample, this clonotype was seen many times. CDR3 sequence: CASRGLGSKETQYF. The DNA of the CDR3 is TGTGCCAGCAGGGGCTTGGGAAGCAAAGAGACCCAGTACTTC. The chain recombines TRBV2 with TRBJ2-5, with D unclear. There are 14 residues in the CDR3. V dropped 6 bases and J dropped 3 bases, with 14 bases sitting between them. CDR1 and CDR2 from the germline V gene are SNHLY and FYNNEI.

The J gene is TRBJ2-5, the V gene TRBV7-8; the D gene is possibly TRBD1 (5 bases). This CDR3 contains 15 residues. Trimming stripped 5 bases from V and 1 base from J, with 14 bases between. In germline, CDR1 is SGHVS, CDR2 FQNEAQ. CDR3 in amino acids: CASSLWGRLQETQYF. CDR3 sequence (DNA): TGTGCCAGCAGCCTATGGGGCAGGCTCCAAGAGACCCAGTACTTC.

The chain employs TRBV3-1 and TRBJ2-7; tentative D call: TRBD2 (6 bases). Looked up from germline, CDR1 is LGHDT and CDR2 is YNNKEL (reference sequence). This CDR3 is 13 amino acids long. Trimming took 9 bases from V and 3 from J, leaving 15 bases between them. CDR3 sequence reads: CARGRHVGYEQYF. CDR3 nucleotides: TGTGCCAGAGGGAGGCATGTCGGCTACGAGCAGTACTTC.

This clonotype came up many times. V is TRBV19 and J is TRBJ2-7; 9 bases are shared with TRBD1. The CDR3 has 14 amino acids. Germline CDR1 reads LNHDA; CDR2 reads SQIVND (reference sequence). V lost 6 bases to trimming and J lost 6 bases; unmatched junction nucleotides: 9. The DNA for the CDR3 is TGTGCCAGTAGAACTTCCGGGACAGGGACCGAGCAGTACTTC. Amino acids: CASRTSGTGTEQYF.

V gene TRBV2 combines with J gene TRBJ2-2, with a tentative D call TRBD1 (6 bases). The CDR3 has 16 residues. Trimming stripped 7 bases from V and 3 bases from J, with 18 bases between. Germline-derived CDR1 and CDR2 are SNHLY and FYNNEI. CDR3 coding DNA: TGTGCCAGCATTTCACTCCCCAGGGGCGACACCGGGGAGCTGTTTTTT. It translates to CASISLPRGDTGELFF.

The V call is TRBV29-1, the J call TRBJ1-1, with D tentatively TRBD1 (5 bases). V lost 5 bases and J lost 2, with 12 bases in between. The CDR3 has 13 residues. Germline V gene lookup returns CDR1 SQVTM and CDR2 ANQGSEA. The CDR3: CSVHWGDNTEAFF. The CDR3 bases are TGCAGCGTTCATTGGGGGGACAACACTGAAGCTTTCTTT. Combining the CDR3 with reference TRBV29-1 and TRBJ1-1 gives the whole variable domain SAVISQKPSRDICQRGTSLTIQCQVDSQVTMMFWYRQQPGQSLTLIATANQGSEATYESGFVIDKFPISRPNLTFSTLTVSNMSPEDSSIYLCSVHWGDNTEAFFGQGTRLTVV.

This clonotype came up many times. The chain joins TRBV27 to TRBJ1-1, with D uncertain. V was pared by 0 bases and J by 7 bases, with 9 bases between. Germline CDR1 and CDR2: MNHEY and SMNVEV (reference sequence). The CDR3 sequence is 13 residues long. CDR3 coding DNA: TGTGCCAGCAGTTTATCTGCACCTAGTGAAGCTTTCTTT. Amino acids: CASSLSAPSEAFF.

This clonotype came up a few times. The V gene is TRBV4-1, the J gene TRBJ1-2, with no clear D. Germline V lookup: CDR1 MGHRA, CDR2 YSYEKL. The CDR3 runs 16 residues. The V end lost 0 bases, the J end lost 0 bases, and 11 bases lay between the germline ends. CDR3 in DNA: TGCGCCAGCAGCCAAGATCAGCTCGAAGCTAACTATGGCTACACCTTC. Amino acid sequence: CASSQDQLEANYGYTF.

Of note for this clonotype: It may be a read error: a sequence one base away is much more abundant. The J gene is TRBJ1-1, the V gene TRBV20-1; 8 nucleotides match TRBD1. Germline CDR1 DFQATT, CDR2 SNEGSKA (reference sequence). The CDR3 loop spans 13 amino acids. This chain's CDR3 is CSARVDRGAEAVF. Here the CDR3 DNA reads TGCAGTGCTAGAGTCGACAGGGGCGCTGAAGCTGTCTTT.

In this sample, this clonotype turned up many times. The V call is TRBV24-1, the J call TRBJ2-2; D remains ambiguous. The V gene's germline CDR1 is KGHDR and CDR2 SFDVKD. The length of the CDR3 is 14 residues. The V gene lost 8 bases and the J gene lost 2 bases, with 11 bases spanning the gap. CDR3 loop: CATKGARNTGELFF. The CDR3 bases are TGTGCCACCAAAGGCGCCCGCAACACCGGGGAGCTGTTTTTT.

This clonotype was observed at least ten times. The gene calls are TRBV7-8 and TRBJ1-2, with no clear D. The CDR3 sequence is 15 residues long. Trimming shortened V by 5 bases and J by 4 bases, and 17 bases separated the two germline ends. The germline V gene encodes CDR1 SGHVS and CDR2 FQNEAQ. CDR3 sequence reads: CASSILLGSSYGYTF. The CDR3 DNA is TGTGCCAGCAGCATTCTGTTGGGCTCCTCCTATGGCTACACCTTC.

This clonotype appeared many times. This CDR3 reads CASSYLPIIGNTEAFF. CDR3 nucleotide sequence: TGTGCCAGCAGTTACTTACCTATTATAGGAAACACTGAAGCTTTCTTT. The chain carries TRBV6-2 or TRBV6-3 and TRBJ1-1; no clear D. The CDR3 consists of 16 residues. In germline, CDR1 is MNHEY, CDR2 SVGEGT. V dropped 1 base and J dropped 2 bases, with 14 bases sitting between them.

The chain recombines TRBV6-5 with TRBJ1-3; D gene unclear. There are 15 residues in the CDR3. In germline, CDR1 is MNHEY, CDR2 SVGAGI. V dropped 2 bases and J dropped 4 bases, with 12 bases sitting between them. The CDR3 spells CASSYDGVDGNTIYF. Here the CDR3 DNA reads TGTGCCAGCAGTTACGACGGGGTTGACGGAAACACCATATATTTT.

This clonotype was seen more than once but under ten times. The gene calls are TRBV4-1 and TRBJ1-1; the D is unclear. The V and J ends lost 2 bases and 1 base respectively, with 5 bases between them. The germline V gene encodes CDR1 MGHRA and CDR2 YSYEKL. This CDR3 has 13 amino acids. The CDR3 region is CASSQSGNTEAFF. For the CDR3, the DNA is TGCGCCAGCAGCCAATCGGGGAACACTGAAGCTTTCTTT.